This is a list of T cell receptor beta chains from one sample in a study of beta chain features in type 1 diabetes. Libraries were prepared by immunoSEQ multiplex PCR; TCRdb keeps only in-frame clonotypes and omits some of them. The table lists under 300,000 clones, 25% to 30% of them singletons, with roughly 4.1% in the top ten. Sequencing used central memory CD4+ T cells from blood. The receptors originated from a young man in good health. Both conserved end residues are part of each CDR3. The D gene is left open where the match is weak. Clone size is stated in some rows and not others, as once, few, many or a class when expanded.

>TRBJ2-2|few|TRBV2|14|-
CASANAIDTGELFF
TGTGCCAGCGCAAATGCGATAGACACCGGGGAGCTGTTTTTT
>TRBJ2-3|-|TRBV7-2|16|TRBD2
CASIPSAGLGADTQYF
TGTGCCAGCATCCCATCGGCGGGACTAGGCGCAGATACGCAGTATTTT
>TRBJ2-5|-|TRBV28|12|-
CASSSSYLTQYF
TGTGCCAGCAGTTCATCATATTTGACCCAGTACTTC
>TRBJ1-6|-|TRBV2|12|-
CASSGGSSPLHF
TGTGCCAGCAGTGGAGGGAGTTCACCCCTCCACTTT
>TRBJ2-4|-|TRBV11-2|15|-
CASSLGRGRENIQYF
TGTGCCAGCAGCCTGGGGCGCGGCAGAGAAAACATTCAGTACTTC
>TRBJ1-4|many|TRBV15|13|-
CATSRDGMEKLFF
TGTGCCACCAGCAGAGATGGTATGGAAAAACTGTTTTTT
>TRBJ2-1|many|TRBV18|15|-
CASSPRRQPQGEQFF
TGTGCCAGCTCACCGCGCAGACAGCCCCAGGGAGAGCAGTTCTTC
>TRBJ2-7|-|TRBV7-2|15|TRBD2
CASSRPHSGLYEQYF
TGTGCCAGCAGCCGGCCCCATAGCGGGCTCTACGAGCAGTACTTC
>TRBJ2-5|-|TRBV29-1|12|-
CSVSGSQEAQYF
TGCAGCGTCTCCGGGAGCCAGGAGGCCCAGTACTTC
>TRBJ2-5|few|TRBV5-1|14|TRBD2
CASSPGTRGETQYF
TGCGCCAGCAGCCCCGGGACTAGGGGCGAGACCCAGTACTTC
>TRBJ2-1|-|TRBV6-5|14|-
CASSRLRSPPEQFF
TGTGCCAGCAGTCGCCTCAGGTCACCTCCTGAGCAGTTCTTC
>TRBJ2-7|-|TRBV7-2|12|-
CASSLDKVEQYF
TGTGCCAGCAGCTTAGATAAAGTCGAGCAGTACTTC
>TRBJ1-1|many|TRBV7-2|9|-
CASSLNGTF
TGTGCCAGCAGCTTAAACGGAACCTTT
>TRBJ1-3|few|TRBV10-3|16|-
CATERDAEFSGNTIYF
TGTGCCACCGAGAGGGACGCAGAGTTCTCTGGAAACACCATATATTTT
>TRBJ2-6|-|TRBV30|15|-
CAWAPGGPGANVLTF
TGTGCCTGGGCCCCCGGGGGGCCTGGGGCCAACGTCCTGACTTTC
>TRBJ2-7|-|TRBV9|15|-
CASSPSTGTSYEQYF
TGTGCCAGCAGCCCTTCGACAGGTACCTCCTACGAGCAGTACTTC
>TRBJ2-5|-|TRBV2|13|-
CATQGGNWETQYF
TGTGCCACCCAAGGAGGGAATTGGGAGACCCAGTACTTC
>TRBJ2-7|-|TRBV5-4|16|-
CASSPGGGKGSYEQYF
TGTGCCAGCAGCCCGGGTGGCGGAAAGGGGTCGTACGAGCAGTACTTC
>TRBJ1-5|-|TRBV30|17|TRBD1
CAWSVGVYRGSNQPQHF
TGTGCCTGGAGTGTAGGGGTTTACAGGGGCAGCAATCAGCCCCAGCATTTT
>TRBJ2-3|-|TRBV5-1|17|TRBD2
CASRPAGGASSADTQYF
TGCGCCAGCAGGCCAGCCGGGGGGGCCTCGTCCGCAGATACGCAGTATTTT
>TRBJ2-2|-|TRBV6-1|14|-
CASSLTPYTGELFF
TGTGCCAGCAGCCTGACACCTTACACCGGGGAGCTGTTTTTT
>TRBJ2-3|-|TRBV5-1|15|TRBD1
CASSSAGQGIDTQYF
TGCGCCAGCAGCTCGGCGGGACAGGGTATAGATACGCAGTATTTT
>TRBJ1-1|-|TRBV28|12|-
CASSSLYRGAFF
TGTGCCAGCAGTTCACTCTATCGGGGGGCTTTCTTT
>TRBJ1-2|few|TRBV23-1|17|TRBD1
CASNPGGRDRAYYGYTF
TGCGCCAGCAACCCTGGGGGCCGGGACAGGGCCTATTATGGCTACACCTTC